Many counts were recorded for the clone carrying this T cell receptor (beta chain). These data are taken from a study of human T cells and chemical hapten exposure. Study-wide context: Throughout a study of approximately 25 weeks, patients underwent weekly scalp administration of diphenylcyclopropenone doses. Affected patients, primarily female, had alopecia areata, totalis or universalis.

TCRdb re-called the RACE reads with MiXCR, one entry per CDR3 protein. The sample yields 370,000 or so distinct CDR3 sequences, about 4.4% seen once. The time point was: patch test 1, 2 weeks after DPC sensitization. Treatment meaning: therapeutic diphenylcyclopropenone sensitization with weekly scalp DPC. Suited to DPC and affected by alopecia, the donors ranged from 18 to 70 years old. V lost 1 base to trimming and J lost 5 bases, with 7 bases between them. Germline V gene data show CDR1 as SGHTA and CDR2 as FQGNSA. CDR3 length equals 13 residues. This sample comprised whole blood, obtained in connection with sensitization to the hapten diphenylcyclopropenone (DPC). The receptor was isolated from a woman between 50 and 59 years old with alopecia areata. Some clones in this sample may be carry-over from other donors' samples. This sequence joins TRBV7-2 and TRBJ2-3, with no clear D. The CDR3 coding sequence is TGTGCCAGCAGCTTAGGAGCGAGAGATACGCAGTATTTT. Translated, it gives CASSLGARDTQYF.